This T cell receptor beta chain comes out of a study of CD8+ T cells in alopecia areata. The study, taken as a whole, reports: With patients, TCR sharing proved less clear than in mice, a difference possibly related to HLA.

Sequencing relied on a cDNA template that was reverse transcribed from extracted RNA. The assay was immunoSEQ multiplex PCR, and TCRdb's table has in-frame clones only and misses some. The data hold roughly 150,000 clones, with about 87% observed a single time. The germline V gene encodes CDR1 LNHNV and CDR2 YYDKDF (reference sequence). The CDR3 spans 17 residues. The junction had 11 bases not matched to a gene; V was cut back by 5 bases and J by 0 bases. Concerning this clone: What it binds is not known.

V gene TRBV15 combines with J gene TRBJ2-5; 8 bases match TRBD2. The source was CD8+ T cells sorted from blood, collected at week 0. The TCR sequence derives from a human donor with alopecia areata. In DNA form, the CDR3 reads TGTGCCACCAGCCGACTTGGGGCTAGCGGGTACCAAGAGACCCAGTACTTC. Its translation: CATSRLGASGYQETQYF.